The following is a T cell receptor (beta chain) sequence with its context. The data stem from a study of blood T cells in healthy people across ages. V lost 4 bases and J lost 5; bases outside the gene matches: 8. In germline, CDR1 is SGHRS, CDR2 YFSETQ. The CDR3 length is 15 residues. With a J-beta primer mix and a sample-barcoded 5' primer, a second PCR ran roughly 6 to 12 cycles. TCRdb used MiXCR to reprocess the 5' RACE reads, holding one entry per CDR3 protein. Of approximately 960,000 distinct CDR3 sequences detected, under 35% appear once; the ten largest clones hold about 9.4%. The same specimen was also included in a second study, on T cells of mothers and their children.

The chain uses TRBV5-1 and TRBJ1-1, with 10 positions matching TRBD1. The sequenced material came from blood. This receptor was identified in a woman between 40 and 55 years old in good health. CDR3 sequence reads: CASSPQDRGRTEAFF. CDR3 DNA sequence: TGCGCCAGCAGCCCACAGGACAGGGGGAGGACTGAAGCTTTCTTT.